The T cell receptor beta chain under discussion was sequenced for a study of T cell repertoires in cytomegalovirus infection. For the study at large: The public TCR beta signatures pointed to both CMV infection and matching HLA type.

TCRdb passed the reads through MiXCR, listing each CDR3 protein once. The sample carries 680,000 or so distinct CDR3 sequences, under 40% recorded once. The V gene end was trimmed by 0 bases and the J gene end by 6 bases; junction bases not matched to a gene: 8. The length of the CDR3 is 16 residues. Germline V gene lookup returns CDR1 DFQATT and CDR2 SNEGSKA (reference sequence). The sequence was collected from a human donor in good health (CMV status not recorded). Some clones in this sample may be carry-over from other donors' samples. The sequenced material came from PBMCs. V and J are TRBV20-1 and TRBJ2-7; 13 positions agree with TRBD2. The CDR3 here is CSARDEAGLAGIEQYF. The CDR3, as DNA: TGCAGTGCTAGAGATGAAGCGGGACTAGCGGGAATCGAGCAGTACTTC.